Listed below are T cell receptor beta chains from one sample, sequenced in a study of Tregs in tolerant kidney transplant recipients. Produced via immunoSEQ multiplex PCR; TCRdb's table is partial and in-frame only. The sample yields roughly 68,000 clones, roughly 84% seen once. The sequencing sample was made of CD4+ T cells from blood. These receptors all stem from a human donor in good health. Both conserved end residues are part of each CDR3. D genes are given only for firm matches. Expanded clones get a size class; other rows say once, few or many, or leave the size out.

>NA|NA|TRBV7-2|TRBJ2-5
TGTGCCAGCAGCTCATACCGCGAGACCCAGTACTTC
CASSSYRETQYF
>NA|NA|TRBV20-1|TRBJ1-1
TGCAGTGCCACTCGGAGTCCTGAAGCTTTCTTT
CSATRSPEAFF
>NA|NA|TRBV7-2|TRBJ1-3
TGTGCCACCACGGGGGGGGTCGGAAACACCATATATTTT
CATTGGVGNTIYF
>TRBD1|few|TRBV5-4|TRBJ1-2
TGTGCCAGCAGCTCGGACAGGGACTATGGCTACACCTTC
CASSSDRDYGYTF
>TRBD2|NA|TRBV7-9|TRBJ2-1
TGTGCCAGCAGTTTAGGAGCGGGAGTTCATGAGCAGTTCTTC
CASSLGAGVHEQFF
>TRBD1|once|TRBV5-4|TRBJ1-1
TGTGCCAGCAGCTTGAACGGCGGGACAGGCGGGGGTAGAACTGAAGCTTTCTTT
CASSLNGGTGGGRTEAFF
>TRBD2|NA|TRBV5-1|TRBJ2-1
TGCGCCAGCAGCTTAGTGACTAGCGGCAACAATGAGCAGTTCTTC
CASSLVTSGNNEQFF
>TRBD1|NA|TRBV30|TRBJ1-1
TGTGCCTGGTCCCCGGGACAGGGTGATAAGGAAGCTTTCTTT
CAWSPGQGDKEAFF
>NA|NA|TRBV6-5|TRBJ1-2
TGTGCCAGCAGTTACTCCCCGGCCGTGCCTAACTATGGCTACACCTTC
CASSYSPAVPNYGYTF
>NA|once|TRBV7-9|TRBJ1-1
TGTGCCAGCAGGTCACTGAAGAACACTGAAGCTTTCTTT
CASRSLKNTEAFF
>NA|NA|TRBV10-3|TRBJ2-1
TGTGCCATCAGGGGGGGACCCTACAATGAGCAGTTCTTC
CAIRGGPYNEQFF
>NA|NA|TRBV5-1|TRBJ1-6
TGCGCCAGCAGCTTGGACAGACCCGATAATTCACCCCTCCACTTT
CASSLDRPDNSPLHF
>TRBD1|NA|TRBV11-2|TRBJ1-2
TGTGCCAGCAGCTTACGACAGGGAATGGATGGCTACACCTTC
CASSLRQGMDGYTF
>NA|NA|TRBV28|TRBJ2-7
TGTGCCAGCAAGACCGGGGACTCTTACGAGCAGTACTTC
CASKTGDSYEQYF
>NA|once|TRBV2|TRBJ2-3
TGTGCCCCAGTCCCTTTCGTGGCAGATACGCAGTATTTT
CAPVPFVADTQYF
>NA|NA|TRBV5-4|TRBJ2-5
TGTGCCAGCAGCGGCCCGGGGCTCGGGAAGGGAGAGACCCAGTACTTC
CASSGPGLGKGETQYF
>TRBD2|NA|TRBV5-1|TRBJ2-5
TGCGCCAGCAGCTTGGTGGCGGGGGTTGAGGAGACCCAGTACTTC
CASSLVAGVEETQYF
>TRBD1|NA|TRBV28|TRBJ1-2
TGTGCCAGCAGTTTGTGGACAGGGGATGGCTACACCTTC
CASSLWTGDGYTF
>TRBD2|NA|TRBV5-6|TRBJ2-1
TGTGCCAGCAGCTTGGGGTCGAGGAGCGGGGGTAGTTTTGAGCAGTTCTTC
CASSLGSRSGGSFEQFF
>NA|once|TRBV5-8|TRBJ1-2
TGTGCCAGCAGCTTGGAGGACATCTATGGCTACACCTTC
CASSLEDIYGYTF
>TRBD2|NA|TRBV7-6|TRBJ2-7
TGTGCCAGCAGCTTAGGCGGGGGAGTTACCTACGAGCAGTACTTC
CASSLGGGVTYEQYF
>NA|medium-sized|TRBV10-3|TRBJ1-1
TGTGCCATCAGCGAGTGGGGAACTGGGAGCACTGAAGCTTTCTTT
CAISEWGTGSTEAFF
>NA|NA|TRBV7-2|TRBJ1-2
TGTGCCAGCAGCTTAGCCGGGAACCAAGTCGGTGGCTACACCTTC
CASSLAGNQVGGYTF
>TRBD1|NA|TRBV5-4|TRBJ1-1
TGTGCCAGCAGCTTGGCCCGGGGACAGGGGGAAGCTTTCTTT
CASSLARGQGEAFF
>TRBD1|NA|TRBV6-5|TRBJ1-1
TGTGCCAGCAGGAGAGGACAGGACTGGAACACTGAAGCTTTCTTT
CASRRGQDWNTEAFF
>TRBD1|NA|TRBV2|TRBJ2-2
TGTGCCAGCGGAGTTAGGACAGGGGGGTCCGGGGAGCTGTTTTTT
CASGVRTGGSGELFF
>NA|NA|TRBV14|TRBJ2-5
TGTGCCAGCAGCCGACCCGGGAGGGGGCCGCAGACCCAGTACTTC
CASSRPGRGPQTQYF